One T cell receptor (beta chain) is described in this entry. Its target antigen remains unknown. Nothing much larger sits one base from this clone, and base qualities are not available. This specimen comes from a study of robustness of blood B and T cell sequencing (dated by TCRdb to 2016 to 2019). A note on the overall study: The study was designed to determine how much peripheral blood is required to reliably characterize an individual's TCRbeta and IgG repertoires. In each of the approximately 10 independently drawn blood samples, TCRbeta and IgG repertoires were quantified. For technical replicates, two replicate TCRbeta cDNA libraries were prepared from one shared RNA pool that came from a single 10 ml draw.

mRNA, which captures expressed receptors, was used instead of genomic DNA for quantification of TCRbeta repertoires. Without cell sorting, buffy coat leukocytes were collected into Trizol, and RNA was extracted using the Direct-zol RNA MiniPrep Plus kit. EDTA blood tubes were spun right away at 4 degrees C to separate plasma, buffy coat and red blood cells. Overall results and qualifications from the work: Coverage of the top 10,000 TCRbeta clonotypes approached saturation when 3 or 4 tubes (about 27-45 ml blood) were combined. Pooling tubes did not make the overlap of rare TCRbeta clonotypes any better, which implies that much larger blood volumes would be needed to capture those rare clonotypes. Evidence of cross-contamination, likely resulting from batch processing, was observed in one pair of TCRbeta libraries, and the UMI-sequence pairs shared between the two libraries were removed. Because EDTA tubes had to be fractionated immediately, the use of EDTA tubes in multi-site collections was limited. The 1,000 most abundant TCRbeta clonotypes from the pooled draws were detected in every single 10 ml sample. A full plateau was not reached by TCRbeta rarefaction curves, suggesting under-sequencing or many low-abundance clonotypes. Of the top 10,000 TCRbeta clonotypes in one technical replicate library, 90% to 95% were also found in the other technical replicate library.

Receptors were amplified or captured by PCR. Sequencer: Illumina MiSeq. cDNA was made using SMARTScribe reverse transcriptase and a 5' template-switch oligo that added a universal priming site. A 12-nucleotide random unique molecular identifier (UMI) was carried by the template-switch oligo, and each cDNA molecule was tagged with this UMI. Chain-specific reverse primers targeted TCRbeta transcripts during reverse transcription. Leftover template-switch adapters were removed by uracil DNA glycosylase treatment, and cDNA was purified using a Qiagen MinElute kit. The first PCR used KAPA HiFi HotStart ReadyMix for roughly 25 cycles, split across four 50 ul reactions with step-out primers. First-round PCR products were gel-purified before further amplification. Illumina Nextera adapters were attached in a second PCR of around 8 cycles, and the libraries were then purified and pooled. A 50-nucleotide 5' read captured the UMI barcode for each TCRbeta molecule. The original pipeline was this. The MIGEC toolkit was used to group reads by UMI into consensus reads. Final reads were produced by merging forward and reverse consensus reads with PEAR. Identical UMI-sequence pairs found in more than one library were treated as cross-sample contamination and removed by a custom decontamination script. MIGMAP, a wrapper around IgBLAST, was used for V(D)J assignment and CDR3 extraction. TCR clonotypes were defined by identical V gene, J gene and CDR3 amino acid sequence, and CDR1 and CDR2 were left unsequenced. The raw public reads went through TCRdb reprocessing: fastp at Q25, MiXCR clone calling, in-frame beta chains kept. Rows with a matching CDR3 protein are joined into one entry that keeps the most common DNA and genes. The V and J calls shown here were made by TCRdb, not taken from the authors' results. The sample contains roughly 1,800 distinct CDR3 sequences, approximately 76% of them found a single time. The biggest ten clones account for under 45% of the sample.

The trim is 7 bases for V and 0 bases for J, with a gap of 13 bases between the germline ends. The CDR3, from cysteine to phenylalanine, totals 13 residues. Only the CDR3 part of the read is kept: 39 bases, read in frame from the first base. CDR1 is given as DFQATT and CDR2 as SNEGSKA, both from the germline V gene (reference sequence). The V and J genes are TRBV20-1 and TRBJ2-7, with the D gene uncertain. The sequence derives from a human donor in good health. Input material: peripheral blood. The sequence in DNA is TGCAGTGTCGCCGACCCCCCCTCCTACGAGCAGTACTTC. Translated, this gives CSVADPPSYEQYF.